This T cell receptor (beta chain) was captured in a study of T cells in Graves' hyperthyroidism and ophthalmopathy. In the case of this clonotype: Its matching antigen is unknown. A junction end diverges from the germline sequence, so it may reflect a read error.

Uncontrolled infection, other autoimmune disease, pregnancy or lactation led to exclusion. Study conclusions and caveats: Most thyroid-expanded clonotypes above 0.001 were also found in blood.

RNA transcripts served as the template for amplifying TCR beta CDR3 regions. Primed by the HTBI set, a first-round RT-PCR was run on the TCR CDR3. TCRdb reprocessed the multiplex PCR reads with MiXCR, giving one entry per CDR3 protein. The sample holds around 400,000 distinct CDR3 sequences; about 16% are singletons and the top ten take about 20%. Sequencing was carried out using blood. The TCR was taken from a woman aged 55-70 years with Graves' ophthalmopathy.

The CDR3 DNA sequence: TGTGTCACCAGTGATTTACTAGATGAGCAGTTCTTC. Translation: CVTSDLLDEQFF. V gene TRBV24-1 combines with J gene TRBJ2-1; tentatively, D is TRBD2 (5 bases). CDR3 length: 12 residues. In germline, CDR1 is KGHDR, CDR2 SFDVKD.